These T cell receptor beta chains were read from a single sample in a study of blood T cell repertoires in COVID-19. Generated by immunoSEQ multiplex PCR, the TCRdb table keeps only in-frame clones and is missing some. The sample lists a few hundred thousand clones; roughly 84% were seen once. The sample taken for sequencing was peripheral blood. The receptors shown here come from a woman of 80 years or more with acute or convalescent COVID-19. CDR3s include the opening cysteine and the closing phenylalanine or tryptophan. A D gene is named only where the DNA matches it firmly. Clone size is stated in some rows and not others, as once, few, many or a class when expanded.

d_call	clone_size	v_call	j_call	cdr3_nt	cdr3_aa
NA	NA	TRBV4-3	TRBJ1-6	TGCGCCAGCAGCCCCCCAGGGCTTAATTCACCCCTCCACTTT	CASSPPGLNSPLHF
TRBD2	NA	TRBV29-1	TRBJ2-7	TGCAGCGTTGCGGATGGGCTAGCGGGGGACTACGAGCAGTACTTC	CSVADGLAGDYEQYF
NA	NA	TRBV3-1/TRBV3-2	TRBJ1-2	TGTGCCAGCAGCCAGGTTCAGTCCTATGGCTACACCTTC	CASSQVQSYGYTF
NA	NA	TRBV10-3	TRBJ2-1	TGTGCCATCAGTGATGGCAGAGGGAACAATGAGCAGTTCTTC	CAISDGRGNNEQFF
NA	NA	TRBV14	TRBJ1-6	TGTGCCAGCAGCCAGGGCAGGGTGAATTCACCCCTCCACTTT	CASSQGRVNSPLHF
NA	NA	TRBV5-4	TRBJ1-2	TGTGCCAGCAGCTCCTGGGACACCGCCTATGGCTACACCTTC	CASSSWDTAYGYTF
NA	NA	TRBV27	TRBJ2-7	TGTGCCAGCAGTTCGGGGGCCTACGAGCAGTACTTC	CASSSGAYEQYF
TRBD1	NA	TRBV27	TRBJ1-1	TGTGCCAGCGACAGGGGGCGCCGTATGACTGAAGCTTTCTTT	CASDRGRRMTEAFF
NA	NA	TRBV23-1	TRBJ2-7	TGCGCCAGCAGTCAATCAACGAGGGATTCGGATGAGCAGTACTTC	CASSQSTRDSDEQYF
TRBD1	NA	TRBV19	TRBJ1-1	TGTGCAACCGGCCCGCAGGGGGTTTCTTCGACTGAAGCTTTCTTT	CATGPQGVSSTEAFF
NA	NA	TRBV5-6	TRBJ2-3	TGTGCCAGCAGGAGGAGGGTCTCTAGCACAGATACGCAGTATTTT	CASRRRVSSTDTQYF
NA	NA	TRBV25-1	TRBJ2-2	TGTGCCACCAGGGACTGGGGGCTGGACGGGGAGCTGTTTTTT	CATRDWGLDGELFF
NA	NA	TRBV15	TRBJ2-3	TGTGCCACCAACGGGGGGCGCGGAGATACGCAGTATTTT	CATNGGRGDTQYF
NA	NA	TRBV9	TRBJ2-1	TGTGCCAGCAATCCGGGGTTCTACAATGAGCAGTTCTTC	CASNPGFYNEQFF
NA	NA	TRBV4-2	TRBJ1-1	TGTGCCAGCAGCCGTAATGGGGGGGTTAAGAACACTGAAGCTTTCTTT	CASSRNGGVKNTEAFF
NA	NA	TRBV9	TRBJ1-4	TGTGCCAGCAGCGTCCACAGGTCAGATGAAAAACTGTTTTTT	CASSVHRSDEKLFF
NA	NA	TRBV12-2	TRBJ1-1	TGTGCAAGTCGCTCCCAGCGGGGTCTTACTGAAGCTTTCTTT	CASRSQRGLTEAFF
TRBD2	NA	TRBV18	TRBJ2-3	TGTGCCAGCTCACCAGGGACTAGCGGCACAGATACGCAGTATTTT	CASSPGTSGTDTQYF
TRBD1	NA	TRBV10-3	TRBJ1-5	TGTGCCATCCGGGACAGGGGCCAGCCCCAGCATTTT	CAIRDRGQPQHF
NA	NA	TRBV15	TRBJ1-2	TGTGCCACCAGCTTTGACAGGATCTATGGCTACACCTTC	CATSFDRIYGYTF
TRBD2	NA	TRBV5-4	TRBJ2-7	TGTGCCAGCAGCTTGTTTCGCGGGGGGGCTTACGAGCAGTACTTC	CASSLFRGGAYEQYF
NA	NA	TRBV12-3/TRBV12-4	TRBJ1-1	TGTGCCAGCAGTACTCAGGGTAGCACTGAAGCTTTCTTT	CASSTQGSTEAFF
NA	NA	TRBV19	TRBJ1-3	TGTGCCAGTAGTATAGGCGTCCGTTCGGGAGGAAACACCATATATTTT	CASSIGVRSGGNTIYF
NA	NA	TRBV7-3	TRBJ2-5	TGTGCCAGCAGCCGATATGCGGGGCAAGAGACCCAGTACTTC	CASSRYAGQETQYF
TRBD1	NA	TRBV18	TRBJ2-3	TGTGCCAGCTCACCGATTACAGGGGGAGGTGATACGCAGTATTTT	CASSPITGGGDTQYF
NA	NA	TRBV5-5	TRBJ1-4	TGTGCCAGCAGCTTGGGATCCACAGGGAATAATGAAAAACTGTTTTTT	CASSLGSTGNNEKLFF
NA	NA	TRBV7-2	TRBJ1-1	TGTGCCAGCAGCTTATGGACAGTGAACACTGAAGCTTTCTTT	CASSLWTVNTEAFF
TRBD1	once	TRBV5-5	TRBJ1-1	TGTGCCAGCAGCTTCAGGACAGGGAGTACTGAAGCTTTCTTT	CASSFRTGSTEAFF
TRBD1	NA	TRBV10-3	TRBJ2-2	TGTGCCATCAGTGAGTCGAGGGGACAGGGGGCAAACACCGGGGAGCTGTTTTTT	CAISESRGQGANTGELFF
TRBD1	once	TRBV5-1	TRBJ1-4	TGCGCCAGCAGCCCGGGACAGGGAAGGTTTGCTAATGAAAAACTGTTTTTT	CASSPGQGRFANEKLFF
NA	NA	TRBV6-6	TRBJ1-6	TGTGCCAGCAGTGGGGGGATTAATTCACCCCTCCACTTT	CASSGGINSPLHF
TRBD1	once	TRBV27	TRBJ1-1	TGTGCCAGCAGTTTCAGCCAGGGGGCAGCTGAAGCTTTCTTT	CASSFSQGAAEAFF
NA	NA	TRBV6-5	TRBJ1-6	TGTGCCAGCAGTTATCGGACAAGTAATTCACCCCTCCACTTT	CASSYRTSNSPLHF
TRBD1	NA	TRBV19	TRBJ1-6	TGTGCCAGTAGTACAACTACAGGGGTCGGATCACCCCTCCACTTT	CASSTTTGVGSPLHF
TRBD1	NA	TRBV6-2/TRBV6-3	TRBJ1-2	TGTGCCAGCAGTTCAGGGGGCCTGGGCTATGGCTACACCTTC	CASSSGGLGYGYTF
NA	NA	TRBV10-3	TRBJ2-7	TGTGCCATCAGTGGCCCGGAGGGAAACTACGAGCAGTACTTC	CAISGPEGNYEQYF
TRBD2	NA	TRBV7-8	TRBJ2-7	TGTGCCAGCAGTCCTCTAGCGGGGTCCTCCTACGAGCAGTACTTC	CASSPLAGSSYEQYF
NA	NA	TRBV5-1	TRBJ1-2	TGCGCCAGCAGCTTGGCCGAGGGTCTATATGGCTACACCTTC	CASSLAEGLYGYTF
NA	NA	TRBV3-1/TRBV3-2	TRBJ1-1	TGTGCCAGCAGCCCCGACAGTAACACTGAAGCTTTCTTT	CASSPDSNTEAFF
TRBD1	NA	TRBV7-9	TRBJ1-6	TGTGCCAGCAGCTTAACAGGGGATTATTCACCCCTCCACTTT	CASSLTGDYSPLHF
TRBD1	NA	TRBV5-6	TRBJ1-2	TGTGCCAGCAGCTTGATGCAGGACAGGGATTTGTATGGCTACACCTTC	CASSLMQDRDLYGYTF
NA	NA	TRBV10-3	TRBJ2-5	TGTGCCATCAGTGAGTACAGGGTGGAGACCCAGTACTTC	CAISEYRVETQYF
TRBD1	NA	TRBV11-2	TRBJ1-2	TGTGCCAGCAGCCCCCGACAGGGACGAGGGAGTTATGGCTACACCTTC	CASSPRQGRGSYGYTF